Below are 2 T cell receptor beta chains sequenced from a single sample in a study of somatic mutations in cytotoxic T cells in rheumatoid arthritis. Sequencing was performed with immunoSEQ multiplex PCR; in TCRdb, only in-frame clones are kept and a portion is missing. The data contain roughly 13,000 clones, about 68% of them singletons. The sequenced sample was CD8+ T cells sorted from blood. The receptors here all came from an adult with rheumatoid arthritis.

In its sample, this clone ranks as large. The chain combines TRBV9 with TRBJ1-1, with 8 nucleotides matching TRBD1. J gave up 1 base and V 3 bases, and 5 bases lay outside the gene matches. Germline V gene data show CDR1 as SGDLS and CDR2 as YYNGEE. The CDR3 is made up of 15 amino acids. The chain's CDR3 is CASSGGQGGNTEAFF. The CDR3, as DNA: TGTGCCAGCAGCGGCGGACAGGGCGGGAACACTGAAGCTTTCTTT.

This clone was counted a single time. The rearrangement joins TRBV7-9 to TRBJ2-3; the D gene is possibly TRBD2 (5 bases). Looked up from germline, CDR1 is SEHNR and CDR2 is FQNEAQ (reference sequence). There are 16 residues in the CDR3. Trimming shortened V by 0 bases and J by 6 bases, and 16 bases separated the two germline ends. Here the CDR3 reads CASSLAWTPYRDTQYF. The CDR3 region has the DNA TGTGCCAGCAGCTTAGCTTGGACTCCTTATCGGGATACGCAGTATTTT.